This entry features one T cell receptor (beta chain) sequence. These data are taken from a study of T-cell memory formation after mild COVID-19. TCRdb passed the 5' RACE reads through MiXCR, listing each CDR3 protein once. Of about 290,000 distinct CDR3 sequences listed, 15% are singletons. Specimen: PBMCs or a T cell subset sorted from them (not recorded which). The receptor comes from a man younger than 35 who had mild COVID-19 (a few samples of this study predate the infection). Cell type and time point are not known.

This CDR3 is CASSRARDQHF. The CDR3 DNA follows: TGTGCCAGCAGTCGCGCCCGGGACCAGCATTTT. The chain couples TRBV6-2 or TRBV6-3 to TRBJ1-5; D gene uncertain. The germline gives CDR1 MNHEY, CDR2 SVGEGT. The CDR3 covers 11 residues. The germline V and J ends were trimmed by 5 bases and 12 bases, with 11 bases remaining between them.